These 24 T cell receptor beta chains were sequenced from one sample in a study of post-analysis software for immune sequencing data. The authors incorporated unique molecular identifiers into the TCR beta cDNA libraries. MiXCR, applied by TCRdb to the PCR reads, yields one record per CDR3 protein. Of about 430,000 distinct CDR3 sequences detected, about 39% appear once; the ten largest clones hold roughly 8.2%. Study outcomes and limitations: Five TRBV segments, TRBV5-6, TRBV5-1 and TRBV20-1 among them, were found more frequent in patients than controls.

Their cognate antigens are unknown. Sequenced material: blood. Receptors originate from a girl aged 2-9 years with multiple sclerosis.

Only a few counts were recorded for this clonotype. At one boundary the junction diverges from the germline segment, which might be a read error. CDR3 sequence (DNA): TGCAGCGCTGAACAGGGCTACGAGCAGTACTTC. This sequence encodes CSAEQGYEQYF. The V call is TRBV29-1, the J call TRBJ2-5, with TRBD1 as a possible D gene (6 bases). The J call may be in error: the DNA end matches TRBJ2-7 better. The CDR3 has 11 amino acids. The germline gives CDR1 SQVTM, CDR2 ANQGSEA.

The chain links TRBV4-3 to TRBJ2-1; 11 positions agree with TRBD2. V lost 3 bases and J lost 7; bases outside the gene matches: 8. The germline CDR1 and CDR2 sequences are LGHNA and YSLEER. The CDR3 has 16 amino acids. CDR3 in amino acids: CASSQDSGGASNEQFF. The DNA for the CDR3 is TGCGCCAGCAGCCAGGATAGCGGGGGGGCTAGTAATGAGCAGTTCTTC.

This clonotype was observed a few times. The gene calls are TRBV4-3 and TRBJ2-7, with D perhaps TRBD1 (6 bases). The CDR3 has 13 amino acids. Germline CDR1 is LGHNA and CDR2 is YSLEER. V lost 2 bases to trimming and J lost 6 bases, with 11 bases between them. Written as DNA, the CDR3 is TGCGCCAGCAGCCAATACAGGGCTGGCGAGCAGTACTTC. Translating gives CASSQYRAGEQYF.

The V call is TRBV7-2, the J call TRBJ1-1, with D possibly being TRBD1 (5 bases). Per germline, CDR1 SGHTA and CDR2 FQGNSA. The V and J ends lost 4 bases and 4 bases respectively, with 16 bases between them. This CDR3 has 15 residues. CDR3 nucleotides: TGTGCCAGCAGCTGGGGCGAGGGTTTGGGCACTGAAGCTTTCTTT. As protein: CASSWGEGLGTEAFF.

In this sample, this clonotype turned up a few times. CDR3 protein: CASSSGLAGGGGKNIQYF. In nucleotides, the CDR3 is TGTGCCAGCAGCTCGGGACTAGCGGGAGGAGGGGGCAAAAACATTCAGTACTTC. The rearrangement uses TRBV5-6 and TRBJ2-4; 15 nucleotides align to TRBD2. V lost 3 bases and J lost 3; bases outside the gene matches: 7. Per the germline V gene, CDR1 is SGHDT and CDR2 is YYEEEE. The CDR3 runs 18 residues.

Concerning this clonotype itself: One end of the junction varies from germline; a read error may be responsible. V and J are TRBV15 and TRBJ2-5, with D uncertain. Gene TRBJ2-7 matches the end of the DNA better, so the J call may be wrong. The germline V gene has CDR1 LNHNV and CDR2 YYDKDF (reference sequence). This CDR3 is built from 14 residues. The CDR3, as DNA: TGTGCCACCGGCAGAGAGGCCGATTACTACGAGCAGTACTTC. It is translated as CATGREADYYEQYF.

The V call is TRBV27, the J call TRBJ2-5, with 11 bases aligning to TRBD2. Trimming took 2 bases from V and 11 from J; bases not matched to a gene: 7. This CDR3 is 14 amino acids long. In germline, CDR1 is MNHEY, CDR2 SMNVEV (reference sequence). The CDR3, as DNA: TGTGCCAGCAGTTTAGGGCTAGCGGGAGGAAAGCAGTACTTC. As protein: CASSLGLAGGKQYF.

The chain is built from TRBV28 and TRBJ2-4, with 10 positions matching TRBD1. The J call is in doubt because the DNA end fits TRBJ2-7 better. The CDR3 sequence is 14 residues long. Germline V gives CDR1 MDHEN, CDR2 SYDVKM. CDR3 nucleotides: TGTGCCAGCTACCACGGGACAGGGGCCTACGAGCAGTACTTC. This sequence encodes CASYHGTGAYEQYF.

This clonotype was seen a handful of times. V and J are TRBV5-1 and TRBJ1-2, with 11 bases identical to TRBD1. Germline V gene sequence: CDR1 SGHRS, CDR2 YFSETQ. This CDR3 is 12 amino acids long. With V trimmed by 3 bases and J by 12 bases, 4 bases remained unmatched. CDR3 region: CASSSGQGANTF. In DNA, the CDR3 is TGCGCCAGCAGCTCCGGACAGGGGGCAAACACCTTC.

This clonotype was seen a handful of times. The chain has TRBV27 and TRBJ2-7; 11 positions agree with TRBD2. Germline assignment: CDR1 MNHEY and CDR2 SMNVEV (reference sequence). The CDR3 loop spans 15 amino acids. The V and J ends lost 4 bases and 4 bases, in that order; junction bases with no gene match: 6. The CDR3 is CASSSPGLAAYEQYF. In DNA, the CDR3 is TGTGCCAGCAGTTCCCCGGGACTAGCGGCATACGAGCAGTACTTC.

J is TRBJ2-1 and V is TRBV7-9; TRBD1 matches 10 bases. CDR3 size: 15 residues. V shed 4 bases and J 6 bases; nucleotides not matched to a gene: 6. CDR1 SEHNR and CDR2 FQNEAQ come from the germline V gene (reference sequence). The CDR3 bases are TGTGCCAGCAGCTGGGACAGGGGACGTATCAATGAGCAGTTCTTC. This sequence encodes CASSWDRGRINEQFF.

This clonotype occurred a few times. The J gene is TRBJ2-5, the V gene TRBV2; 8 bases agree with TRBD2. The CDR3 loop spans 15 amino acids. Germline CDR1 and CDR2: SNHLY and FYNNEI. V gave up 1 base and J gave up 9 bases; unmatched junction bases: 10. The CDR3 loop reads CASSEEGTSGEAQYF. As DNA, the CDR3 is TGTGCCAGCAGTGAAGAGGGTACTAGCGGCGAGGCCCAGTACTTC.

V usage is TRBV28 and J usage is TRBJ2-3, with D perhaps matching TRBD2 (6 bases). Trimming took off 5 bases at V and 2 bases at J, with 29 bases between the two ends. The CDR3 contains 20 residues. CDR1 is MDHEN and CDR2 is SYDVKM in the germline V gene. DNA for the CDR3: TGTGCCAGCAGTCCCCGGGGGAGAACCTTCGTCAGAACCTACACAGATACGCAGTATTTT. It codes for CASSPRGRTFVRTYTDTQYF.

CDR3 sequence: CSVRDPGRAFF. As DNA, the CDR3 is TGCAGCGTCCGCGACCCAGGGAGAGCTTTCTTT. The V and J genes are TRBV29-1 and TRBJ1-1, with a tentative D call TRBD1 (5 bases). CDR3 size: 11 residues. The V gene's germline CDR1 is SQVTM and CDR2 ANQGSEA. Trimming took off 6 bases at V and 10 bases at J, with 15 bases between the two ends.

This clonotype was observed a few times. V gene TRBV29-1 combines with J gene TRBJ1-1, with no clear D. V was trimmed by 4 bases and J by 4 bases, leaving 7 bases between them. The germline gives CDR1 SQVTM, CDR2 ANQGSEA. The CDR3 runs to 11 residues. The CDR3 nucleotides are TGCAGCGTTGCCTTGACCACTGAAGCTTTCTTT. Translation: CSVALTTEAFF.

Remarks on this clonotype: A much larger clone lies a single base off, so this may be a read error. The chain combines TRBV24-1 with TRBJ2-5; D unclear. This CDR3 has 15 amino acids. The V gene lost 4 bases and the J gene lost 0 bases, with 11 bases spanning the gap. The germline gives CDR1 KGHDR, CDR2 SFDVKD. CDR3 in amino acids: CATSDPTRHQETQYF. The CDR3 DNA sequence: TGTGCCACCAGTGACCCGACTCGACACCAAGAGACCCAGTACTTC.

This clonotype was observed a handful of times. V usage is TRBV20-1 and J usage is TRBJ2-7, with TRBD2 identical over 11 bases. Looked up from germline, CDR1 is DFQATT and CDR2 is SNEGSKA (reference sequence). J lost 5 bases, V lost 1 base, and 4 bases had no gene match. The CDR3 contains 14 residues. The CDR3 sequence: CSARGLAGRNEQYF. CDR3 coding DNA: TGCAGTGCTAGAGGACTAGCGGGAAGGAACGAGCAGTACTTC.

The chain links TRBV14 to TRBJ2-1; 8 nucleotides match TRBD2. The ends lost 0 bases at V and 13 bases at J; junction bases unmatched: 20. This CDR3 is built from 18 residues. Germline CDR1 is SGHDN and CDR2 is FVKESK. The CDR3 sequence is CASSQDLRAGVRQETQFF. As DNA, the CDR3 is TGTGCCAGCAGCCAAGACCTAAGAGCGGGAGTTCGCCAAGAGACCCAGTTCTTC.

The chain couples TRBV6-5 to TRBJ2-1; 7 bases align to TRBD2. This CDR3 contains 16 residues. The J segment lost 10 bases and the V segment lost 0 bases, leaving 12 bases of the junction unmatched. Per germline, CDR1 MNHEY and CDR2 SVGAGI. The CDR3 sequence is CASSYSSRRQRGEQFF. CDR3 nucleotide sequence: TGTGCCAGCAGTTACTCAAGCCGACGACAGCGGGGAGAGCAGTTCTTC.

This clonotype was counted between two and nine times. The chain employs TRBV7-3 and TRBJ1-1, with TRBD1 as a possible D gene (6 bases). The CDR3 runs to 14 residues. V was cut by 3 bases and J by 2 bases, with 10 bases left in between. Germline lookup yields CDR1 SGHTA and CDR2 FQGTGA. CDR3 loop: CASSLGTSNTEAFF. For the CDR3, the DNA is TGTGCCAGCAGCTTGGGGACATCCAACACTGAAGCTTTCTTT.

The gene calls are TRBV20-1 and TRBJ2-7; D remains unclear. This CDR3 region has 12 residues. Germline CDR1 reads DFQATT; CDR2 reads SNEGSKA (reference sequence). V dropped 2 bases and J dropped 0 bases, with 5 bases sitting between them. The CDR3 DNA is TGCAGTGCTAGACAGATCTCCTACGAGCAGTACTTC. This gives the protein CSARQISYEQYF.

This clonotype has more than one count but fewer than ten. The J gene is TRBJ2-7, the V gene TRBV3-1; D is unresolved. The CDR3 runs to 15 residues. V was cut by 1 base and J by 3 bases, with 13 bases left in between. CDR1 and CDR2 (germline): LGHDT, YNNKEL (reference sequence). The CDR3 loop reads CASSQVVNLGYEQYF. The DNA of the CDR3 is TGTGCCAGCAGCCAAGTAGTGAACTTAGGCTACGAGCAGTACTTC.

This clonotype has a handful of counts. This chain links TRBV11-2 with TRBJ2-7; maybe TRBD1 (5 bases). V gave up 4 bases and J gave up 4 bases, with 14 bases separating them. Germline V gene data show CDR1 as SGHAT and CDR2 as FQNNGV. This CDR3 region has 14 residues. The CDR3: CASSWVAQGYEQYF. The DNA for the CDR3 is TGTGCCAGCAGCTGGGTCGCTCAGGGTTACGAGCAGTACTTC.

The rearrangement joins TRBV7-2 to TRBJ2-1; tentative D call: TRBD1 (5 bases). The V end lost 0 bases, the J end lost 6 bases, and 12 bases lay between the germline ends. The V gene's germline CDR1 is SGHTA and CDR2 FQGNSA. This CDR3 has 15 amino acids. CDR3 nucleotide sequence: TGTGCCAGCAGCTTAGCTTGGTCTAGGGGCAATGAGCAGTTCTTC. This codes for CASSLAWSRGNEQFF. The variable domain in full, completed from reference TRBV7-2 and TRBJ2-1, reads GAGVSQSPSNKVTEKGKDVELRCDPISGHTALYWYRQSLGQGLEFLIYFQGNSAPDKSGLPSDRFSAERTGGSVSTLTIQRTQQEDSAVYLCASSLAWSRGNEQFFGPGTRLTVL.